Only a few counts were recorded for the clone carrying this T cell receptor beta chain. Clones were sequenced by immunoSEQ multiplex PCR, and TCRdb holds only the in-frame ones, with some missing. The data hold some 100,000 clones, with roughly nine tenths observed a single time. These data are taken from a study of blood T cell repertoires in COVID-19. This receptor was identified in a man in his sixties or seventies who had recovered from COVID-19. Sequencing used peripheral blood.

This CDR3 is CASSQMAMNTEAFF. The CDR3 bases are TGCGCCAGCAGCCAGATGGCAATGAACACTGAAGCTTTCTTT. This sequence joins TRBV4-1 and TRBJ1-1; unclear D gene. CDR1 and CDR2 (germline): MGHRA, YSYEKL. CDR3 length: 14 amino acids. V lost 3 bases, J lost 0 bases, and 8 bases lay in between.